This T cell receptor beta chain was obtained from a study of cytomegalovirus exposure and HLA in healthy donors. Study-level findings and limits: Cytomegalovirus status was reportedly diagnosed by the classifier with high sensitivity and specificity.

Those who donated were healthy bone marrow donors. This clone has just one count. Its antigen is unknown. 60 Vbeta and 13 Jbeta primers were used in PCR. Assay used: immunoSEQ multiplex PCR; TCRdb lists only in-frame clones, some missing. The sample records some 160,000 clones, approximately 86% being singletons. Per germline, CDR1 MNHEY and CDR2 SVGAGI. The CDR3 is 14 amino acids. Trimming removed 0 bases at V and 8 bases at J, with 11 bases between. The receptor was isolated from a woman aged 18-29 years in good health and CMV-seronegative. J is TRBJ2-1 and V is TRBV6-5, with a possible D match to TRBD2 (5 bases). Sequenced input: PBMCs. The CDR3 spells CASSYSSWGDEQFF. The CDR3 coding sequence is TGTGCCAGCAGTTACTCGTCGTGGGGAGATGAGCAGTTCTTC.